This T cell receptor beta chain was sequenced during a study of blood T cells in healthy people across ages. Overall study context: Template-switching capture recovered about one barcoded beta molecule per two T cells.

PCR was performed a second time for about 7 to 11 cycles using a sample-barcoded 5' primer and a J-beta primer mix. MiXCR, applied by TCRdb to the 5' RACE reads, yields one record per CDR3 protein. This table has more than 1,400,000 distinct CDR3 sequences, 42% appearing once. This CDR3 is built from 15 residues. CDR1 and CDR2 (germline): SGHRS, YFSETQ. This clonotype was counted between two and nine times. No antigen is known for it. Points from the study as a whole: A roughly linear fall in TCR beta diversity per million T cells was seen with increasing age.

The specimen sequenced was blood. The sequence was collected from a woman between 18 and 30 years old in good health. This chain uses TRBV5-1 with TRBJ2-4; 11 nucleotides align to TRBD1. TRBJ2-7 explains the end of the DNA better; the J call may be wrong. The CDR3: CASSPGTGGAYEQYF. As DNA, the CDR3 is TGCGCCAGCAGCCCGGGGACAGGGGGTGCCTACGAGCAGTACTTC.